This TCR beta chain was obtained from a study of control samples from healthy donors and cancer patients. Germline-derived CDR1 and CDR2 are KGHDR and SFDVKD. The CDR3 totals 14 residues. Trimming removed 2 bases from V and 4 bases from J, with 10 bases in between. The repertoire was sequenced with immunoSEQ multiplex PCR; TCRdb's copy has only in-frame clones and lacks some. This table holds roughly 84,000 clones, about 89% found once. This clonotype was obtained from a man aged 50 or older in good health. The rearrangement uses TRBV24-1 and TRBJ1-2; possible D gene TRBD1, 5 bases. Sample: blood. The CDR3 protein is CATSDSQGIYGYTF. For the CDR3, the DNA is TGTGCCACCAGTGATTCCCAGGGTATCTATGGCTACACCTTC.